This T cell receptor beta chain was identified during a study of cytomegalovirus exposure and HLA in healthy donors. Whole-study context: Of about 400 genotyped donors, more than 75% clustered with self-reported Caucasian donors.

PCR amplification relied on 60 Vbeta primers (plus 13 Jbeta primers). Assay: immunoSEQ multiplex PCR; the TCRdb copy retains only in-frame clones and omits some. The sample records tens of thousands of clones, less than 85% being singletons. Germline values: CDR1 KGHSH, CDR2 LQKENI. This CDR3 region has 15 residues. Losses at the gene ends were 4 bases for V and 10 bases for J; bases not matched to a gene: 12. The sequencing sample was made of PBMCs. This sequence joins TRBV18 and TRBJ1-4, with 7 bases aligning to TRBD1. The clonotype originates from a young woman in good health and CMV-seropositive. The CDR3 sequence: CASSLRTGDEGKLFF. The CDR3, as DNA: TGTGCCAGCTCACTACGAACAGGGGATGAGGGAAAACTGTTTTTT.